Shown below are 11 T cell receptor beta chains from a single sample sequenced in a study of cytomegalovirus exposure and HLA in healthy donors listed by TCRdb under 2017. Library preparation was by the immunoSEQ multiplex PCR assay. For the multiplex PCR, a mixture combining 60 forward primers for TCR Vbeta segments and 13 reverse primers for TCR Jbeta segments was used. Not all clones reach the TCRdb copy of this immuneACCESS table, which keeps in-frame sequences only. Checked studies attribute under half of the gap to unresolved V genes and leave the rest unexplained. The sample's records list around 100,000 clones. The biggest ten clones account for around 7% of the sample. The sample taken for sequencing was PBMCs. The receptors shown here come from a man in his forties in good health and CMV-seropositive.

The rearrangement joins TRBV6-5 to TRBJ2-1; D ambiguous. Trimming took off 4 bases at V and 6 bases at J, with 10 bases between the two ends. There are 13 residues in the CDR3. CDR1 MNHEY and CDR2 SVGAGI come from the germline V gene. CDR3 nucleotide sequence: TGTGCCAGCAGTTTAGTGAATCTCAATGAGCAGTTCTTC. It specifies CASSLVNLNEQFF.

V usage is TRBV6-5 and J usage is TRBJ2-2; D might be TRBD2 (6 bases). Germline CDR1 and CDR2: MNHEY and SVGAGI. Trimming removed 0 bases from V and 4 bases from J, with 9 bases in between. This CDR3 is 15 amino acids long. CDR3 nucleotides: TGTGCCAGCAGTTACTCGGAGGGTCGCACCGGGGAGCTGTTTTTT. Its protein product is CASSYSEGRTGELFF.

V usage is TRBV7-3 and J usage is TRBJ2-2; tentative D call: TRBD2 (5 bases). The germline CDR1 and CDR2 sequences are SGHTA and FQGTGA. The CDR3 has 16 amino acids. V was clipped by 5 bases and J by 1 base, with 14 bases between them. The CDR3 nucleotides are TGTGCCAGCAGCCCCGCCGGGGTAGGGAACACCGGGGAGCTGTTTTTT. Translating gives CASSPAGVGNTGELFF.

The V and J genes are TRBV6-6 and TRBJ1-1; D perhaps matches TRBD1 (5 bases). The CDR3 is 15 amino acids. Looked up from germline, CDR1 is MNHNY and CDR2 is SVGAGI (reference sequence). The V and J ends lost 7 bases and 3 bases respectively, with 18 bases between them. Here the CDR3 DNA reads TGTGCCAGCATCCTGTGGGGGGGGAGGGACACTGAAGCTTTCTTT. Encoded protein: CASILWGGRDTEAFF.

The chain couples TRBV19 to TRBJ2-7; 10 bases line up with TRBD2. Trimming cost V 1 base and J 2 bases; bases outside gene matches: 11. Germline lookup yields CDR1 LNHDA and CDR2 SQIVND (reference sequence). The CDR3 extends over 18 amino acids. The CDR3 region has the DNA TGTGCCAGTAGTATAGCTAGCGGGAGTCCCGTTGGAACCTACGAGCAGTACTTC. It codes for CASSIASGSPVGTYEQYF.

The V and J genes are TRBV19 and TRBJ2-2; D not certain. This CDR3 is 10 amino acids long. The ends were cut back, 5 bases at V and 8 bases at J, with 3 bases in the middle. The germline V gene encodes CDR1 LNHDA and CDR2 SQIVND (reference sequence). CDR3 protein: CASSHGELFF. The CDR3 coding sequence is TGTGCCAGTAGTCATGGGGAGCTGTTTTTT.

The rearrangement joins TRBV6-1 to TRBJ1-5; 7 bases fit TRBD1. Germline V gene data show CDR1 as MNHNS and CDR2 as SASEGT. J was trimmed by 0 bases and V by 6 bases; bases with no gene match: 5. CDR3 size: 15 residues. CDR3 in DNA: TGTGCCAGCAGGACGACAGGGAGTAGCAATCAGCCCCAGCATTTT. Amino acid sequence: CASRTTGSSNQPQHF.

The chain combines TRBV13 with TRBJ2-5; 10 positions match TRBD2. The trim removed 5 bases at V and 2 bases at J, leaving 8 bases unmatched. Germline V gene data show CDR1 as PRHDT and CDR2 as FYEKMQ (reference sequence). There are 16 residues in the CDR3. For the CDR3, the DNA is TGTGCCAGCAGCCAAAGACTAGCGGGCGCTCAAGAGACCCAGTACTTC. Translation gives CASSQRLAGAQETQYF.

Written as DNA, the CDR3 is TGCGCCAGCAGCATGGACAGGGGGGCCTATGGCTACACCTTC. This codes for CASSMDRGAYGYTF. The genes are TRBV5-1 and TRBJ1-2; 10 bases map to TRBD1. The CDR3 has 14 amino acids. Trimming removed 4 bases from V and 4 bases from J; junction bases left unmatched: 4. Germline V CDR1 and CDR2: SGHRS, YFSETQ.

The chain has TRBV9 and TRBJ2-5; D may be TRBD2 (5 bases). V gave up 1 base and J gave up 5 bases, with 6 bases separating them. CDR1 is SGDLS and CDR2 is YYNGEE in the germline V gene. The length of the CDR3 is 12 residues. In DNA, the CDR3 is TGTGCCAGCAGCGTAAGAGGGGAGACCCAGTACTTC. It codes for CASSVRGETQYF. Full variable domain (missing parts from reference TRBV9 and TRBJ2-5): DSGVTQTPKHLITATGQRVTLRCSPRSGDLSVYWYQQSLDQGLQFLIQYYNGEERAKGNILERFSAQQFPDLHSELNLSSLELGDSALYFCASSVRGETQYFGPGTRLLVL.

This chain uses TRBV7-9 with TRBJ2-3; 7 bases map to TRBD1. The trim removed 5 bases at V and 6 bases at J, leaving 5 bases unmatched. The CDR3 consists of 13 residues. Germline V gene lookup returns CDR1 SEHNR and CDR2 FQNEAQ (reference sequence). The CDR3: CASSRGGLDTQYF. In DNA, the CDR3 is TGTGCCAGCAGCCGAGGGGGCCTCGATACGCAGTATTTT.